The 13 T cell receptor beta chains presented below share a single source sample, sequenced in a study of lymphopenia after photon versus proton radiotherapy (dated by TCRdb to about 2019). The receptor library was made with the immunoSEQ multiplex PCR assay. This immuneACCESS table, as held by TCRdb, lists in-frame sequences with V and J called but not all clones. Of the missing ones, under half trace to an unresolved V gene in checked studies; the others have no known cause. The sample records 150,000 or so clones, 80% to 90% of which are singletons. Clones ranked in the top ten supply about 4.7% of the sample. Sample: peripheral blood, taken from a patient treated with photon-based radiotherapy. These receptors were collected from a man in his forties or fifties with gastric cancer.

This clone was counted only a few times. J is TRBJ1-2 and V is TRBV28; maybe TRBD1 (5 bases). The CDR3 has 12 residues. Looked up from germline, CDR1 is MDHEN and CDR2 is SYDVKM. V shed 7 bases and J shed 8 bases, with 14 bases lying between them. The CDR3 coding sequence is TGTGCCAGCACCATCCGGGAGGGGGGCTACACCTTC. Amino acid sequence: CASTIREGGYTF.

The J gene is TRBJ2-3, the V gene TRBV5-1; 9 positions match TRBD2. Germline values: CDR1 SGHRS, CDR2 YFSETQ. The CDR3 consists of 18 residues. V lost 2 bases, J lost 4 bases, and 14 bases stayed unmatched. The CDR3 region has the DNA TGCGCCAGCAGCTTAGTACCCTTAGCGGGAGTTGGTTCAGATACGCAGTATTTT. Its protein is CASSLVPLAGVGSDTQYF. The whole variable domain, filled in from reference TRBV5-1 and TRBJ2-3, reads KAGVTQTPRYLIKTRGQQVTLSCSPISGHRSVSWYQQTPGQGLQFLFEYFSETQRNKGNFPGRFSGRQFSNSRSEMNVSTLELGDSALYLCASSLVPLAGVGSDTQYFGPGTRLTVL.

The rearrangement uses TRBV4-2 and TRBJ1-1; no clear D. The CDR3 has 14 residues. Germline CDR1 LGHNA, CDR2 YNFKEQ. Deletions cut 0 bases from V and 7 bases from J, with 12 bases between. The CDR3 loop is CASSQEWAAGEAFF. CDR3 DNA sequence: TGTGCCAGCAGCCAAGAGTGGGCAGCTGGTGAAGCTTTCTTT.

The gene calls are TRBV5-1 and TRBJ2-1; no definite D call. This CDR3 spans 14 amino acids. Germline lookup yields CDR1 SGHRS and CDR2 YFSETQ. Trimming took off 2 bases at V and 7 bases at J, with 13 bases between the two ends. The CDR3 coding sequence is TGCGCCAGCAGCTTCGGGTCCCTTAGAAATGAGCAGTTCTTC. Encoded protein: CASSFGSLRNEQFF.

J is TRBJ2-7 and V is TRBV11-2, with 10 bases identical to TRBD1. The J segment lost 4 bases and the V segment lost 5 bases, leaving 8 bases of the junction unmatched. Germline CDR1 reads SGHAT; CDR2 reads FQNNGV. CDR3 length equals 15 residues. CDR3 in DNA: TGTGCCAGCAGCGTAAGACAGGGGGCCGTTTACGAGCAGTACTTC. Protein: CASSVRQGAVYEQYF.

The rearrangement joins TRBV19 to TRBJ1-5, with a tentative D call TRBD1 (5 bases). There are 15 residues in the CDR3. Trimming shortened V by 7 bases and J by 3 bases, and 16 bases separated the two germline ends. CDR1 is LNHDA and CDR2 is SQIVND in the germline V gene (reference sequence). The CDR3 DNA reads as TGTGCCAGTATCACGGCAGGGAATACCAATCAGCCCCAGCATTTT. Its translation: CASITAGNTNQPQHF.

The V call is TRBV5-8, the J call TRBJ2-7; 8 bases fit TRBD1. The CDR3 has 14 residues. Losses at the gene ends were 5 bases for V and 6 bases for J; bases not matched to a gene: 10. Germline-derived CDR1 and CDR2 are SGHTS and YDEGEE. The CDR3 is CASRHSGTGGEQYF. The CDR3 nucleotides are TGTGCCAGCAGGCATTCCGGGACAGGCGGCGAGCAGTACTTC.

This clone was seen a single time. This chain connects TRBV7-9 to TRBJ1-1; D call uncertain. V was shortened by 6 bases and J by 1 base, with 12 bases between the two germline ends. CDR3 length equals 14 residues. Germline CDR1 reads SEHNR; CDR2 reads FQNEAQ (reference sequence). The CDR3 spells CASSYGWANTEAFF. The CDR3 nucleotides read TGTGCCAGCAGTTACGGGTGGGCGAACACTGAAGCTTTCTTT.

This clone has a handful of counts. The chain uses TRBV27 and TRBJ1-5; D possibly corresponds to TRBD1 (5 bases). The CDR3 spans 14 residues. Germline-derived CDR1 and CDR2 are MNHEY and SMNVEV (reference sequence). Trimming pared 2 bases from V and 5 bases from J, leaving 10 bases between. The CDR3 is CASSLLGDDQPQHF. CDR3 nucleotides: TGTGCCAGCAGTTTACTGGGGGACGATCAGCCCCAGCATTTT.

This rearrangement joins TRBV9 to TRBJ1-2; 9 bases align to TRBD1. The CDR3 extends over 13 amino acids. V shed 4 bases, J shed 7 bases, and the junction held 5 bases outside the gene matches. Germline CDR1 and CDR2: SGDLS and YYNGEE. The CDR3 coding sequence is TGTGCCAGCAGCACAGGGGGCGCGGGTGGCTACACCTTC. Translation: CASSTGGAGGYTF.

CDR3 region: CASKSGQVMSQPQHF. CDR3 DNA: TGTGCCAGTAAATCCGGGCAGGTTATGTCTCAGCCCCAGCATTTT. V gene TRBV19 combines with J gene TRBJ1-5; D gene ambiguous. V dropped 7 bases and J dropped 6 bases, with 19 bases sitting between them. The CDR3 has 15 residues. Germline lookup yields CDR1 LNHDA and CDR2 SQIVND (reference sequence).

To note about this clone: The same CDR3 arises from other DNA sequences in this sample as well. The chain employs TRBV19 and TRBJ1-1; 7 bases fit TRBD1. The CDR3 spans 14 residues. V lost 6 bases, J lost 0 bases, and 4 bases stayed unmatched. Germline CDR1 LNHDA, CDR2 SQIVND (reference sequence). The CDR3 sequence is CASSRDRLNTEAFF. Written as DNA, the CDR3 is TGTGCCAGTAGCCGGGACAGATTGAACACTGAAGCTTTCTTT.

The chain uses TRBV28 and TRBJ2-7, with D maybe TRBD1 (6 bases). The CDR3 consists of 16 residues. Trimming cost V 4 bases and J 4 bases, with 20 bases left between them. Looked up from germline, CDR1 is MDHEN and CDR2 is SYDVKM. CDR3: CASSSSRAKGVYEQYF. The CDR3, as DNA: TGTGCCAGCAGTTCCTCCCGAGCCAAGGGGGTTTACGAGCAGTACTTC.